This T cell receptor (beta chain) appears in the sequencing data of a study of shared clonotypes between healthy human individuals. Turning to the study itself: With ages of 18 to 49, the donors were two women and a few men.

Some clones are missing from TCRdb's copy, which holds only in-frame ones; the method was immunoSEQ multiplex PCR. The sample has millions of clones, 90% to 95% seen once. Notes on the study in general: Sequencing depth was predicted to influence how clonotypes are shared among donors. Naive subsets generally exceeded memory subsets in estimated richness.

A note on this clone: As yet, its antigen is unknown.

The receptor was derived from a young man in good health. The material sequenced was naive CD4+ T cells sorted from blood. Subset defined: CD45RA+ positively selected.

CDR3 bases: TGTGCCACCAGCAGAGATCGCGCAGGGGGCGCGTACGAGCAGTTCTTC. Its translation: CATSRDRAGGAYEQFF. The chain uses TRBV15 and TRBJ2-1; 8 nucleotides agree with TRBD1. Germline V CDR1 and CDR2: LNHNV, YYDKDF (reference sequence). CDR3 length equals 16 residues. Trimming removed 0 bases from V and 10 bases from J; junction bases left unmatched: 11.